This entry concerns a single TCR beta chain. Its antigen remains unknown. The data are from a study of OX40 agonist ivuxolimab in advanced cancers. The wider study: Patient treatment consisted of intravenous ivuxolimab administration every 2 weeks at 0.01 to 10 mg/kg. Anti-PD-1, anti-PD-L1 or anti-CTLA-4 therapy given earlier was allowed, and approximately 40% had some.

TCRdb's copy holds only in-frame clones and misses some; the assay was immunoSEQ multiplex PCR. The profile shows tens of thousands of clones, roughly 92% of them singletons. Study-level points and caveats: The study observed clonal expansion of CD4+ and CD8+ blood T cells by week 6 at 0.1 to 3.0 mg/kg. Mean expanded clone counts were higher in CD8+ than CD4+ T cells.

Sequenced material: CD4+ or CD8+ T cells sorted from blood, taken in a trial of the OX40 agonist ivuxolimab. This receptor was taken from an adult with an advanced solid tumor such as melanoma, head and neck, liver or kidney cancer.

CDR3 sequence (DNA): TGTGCCAGCAGTTACTTCCCAGGGGAAGGAAACACCATATATTTT. It yields the protein CASSYFPGEGNTIYF. The chain recombines TRBV6-5 with TRBJ1-3, with D possibly TRBD1 on 6 matching bases. Germline CDR1 MNHEY, CDR2 SVGAGI. The ends were cut back, 1 base at V and 4 bases at J, with 11 bases in the middle. The CDR3 totals 15 residues.